The 15 T cell receptor beta chains below were found in one sample sequenced in a study of T cell changes during pregnancy in multiple sclerosis. Data came from immunoSEQ multiplex PCR; TCRdb stores just in-frame clones and leaves some out. The table has some 42,000 clones, 87% seen once. The sequencing used CD4+ T cells from peripheral blood mononuclear cells, collected after pregnancy. The source is a female donor with multiple sclerosis, enrolled in a pregnancy study.

This clone was observed a few times. The chain combines TRBV30 with TRBJ1-3, with 8 bases that match TRBD1. This CDR3 spans 15 amino acids. J was trimmed by 8 bases and V by 0 bases; bases with no gene match: 9. Germline lookup yields CDR1 GTSNPN and CDR2 SVGIG (reference sequence). The CDR3 coding sequence is TGTGCCTGGAGTGTATCAGGGGGCAGGGGTGACACCATATATTTT. This sequence encodes CAWSVSGGRGDTIYF. The full variable domain, with the rest looked up from reference TRBV30 and TRBJ1-3, is SQTIHQWPATLVQPVGSPLSLECTVEGTSNPNLYWYRQAAGRGLQLLFYSVGIGQISSEVPQNLSASRPQDRQFILSSKKLLLSDSGFYLCAWSVSGGRGDTIYFGEGSWLTVV.

This chain connects TRBV7-8 to TRBJ2-7; D gene uncertain. The CDR3 loop spans 12 amino acids. The V gene's germline CDR1 is SGHVS and CDR2 FQNEAQ. V shed 0 bases and J shed 2 bases, with 2 bases lying between them. The CDR3, as DNA: TGTGCCAGCAGCTTAGCCACCTACGAGCAGTACTTC. Translating it yields CASSLATYEQYF.

This CDR3 is CASSYLSGGHEQFF. CDR3 DNA: TGTGCCAGCAGTTACTTGTCGGGGGGCCATGAGCAGTTCTTC. V and J are TRBV6-6 and TRBJ2-1, with D perhaps TRBD2 (7 bases). Germline CDR1 and CDR2: MNHNY and SVGAGI (reference sequence). The ends were cut back, 1 base at V and 8 bases at J, with 12 bases in the middle. The CDR3 loop spans 14 amino acids.

This clone was counted a few times. The genes are TRBV10-1 and TRBJ1-2; 8 positions agree with TRBD1. This CDR3 comprises 13 residues. V lost 2 bases, J lost 8 bases, and 4 bases stayed unmatched. Germline lookup yields CDR1 WNHNN and CDR2 SYGVQD (reference sequence). CDR3 nucleotide sequence: TGCGCCAGCAGTGAGCGGGCAGGGGGCGGCTACACCTTC. Its protein is CASSERAGGGYTF.

The chain uses TRBV29-1 and TRBJ1-1; D perhaps matches TRBD1 (6 bases). The germline V gene has CDR1 SQVTM and CDR2 ANQGSEA. V was cut by 7 bases and J by 0 bases, with 9 bases left in between. The CDR3 spans 12 residues. Written as DNA, the CDR3 is TGCAGCGGTCGACAGGTGAACACTGAAGCTTTCTTT. It translates to CSGRQVNTEAFF.

The rearrangement uses TRBV7-6 and TRBJ2-7; 9 positions agree with TRBD2. V lost 7 bases and J lost 0; bases outside the gene matches: 4. The germline CDR1 and CDR2 sequences are SGHVS and FNYEAQ. The CDR3 is 14 residues long. The CDR3 DNA follows: TGTGCCAGCAAACCTAGCGGGGTCTCCTACGAGCAGTACTTC. This translates into CASKPSGVSYEQYF. The full variable domain, its missing parts supplied by reference TRBV7-6 and TRBJ2-7, is GAGVSQSPRYKVTKRGQDVALRCDPISGHVSLYWYRQALGQGPEFLTYFNYEAQQDKSGLPNDRFSAERPEGSISTLTIQRTEQRDSAMYRCASKPSGVSYEQYFGPGTRLTVT.

This clone was recorded once. The chain uses TRBV2 and TRBJ2-7; 7 bases fit TRBD1. After removal of 6 bases from V and 6 bases from J, the junction contained 20 bases not matched to a gene. Germline CDR1 SNHLY, CDR2 FYNNEI. This CDR3 has 17 residues. The CDR3 protein is CASSGTDTGARFAEQYF. CDR3 bases: TGTGCCAGCAGCGGGACCGATACAGGGGCCCGCTTCGCCGAGCAGTACTTC.

In regard to this clone: The same CDR3 arises from other DNA sequences in this sample as well. The chain recombines TRBV7-2 with TRBJ1-5; possible D gene TRBD1, 5 bases. The CDR3 has 13 residues. From germline, CDR1 is SGHTA and CDR2 FQGNSA. V was clipped by 5 bases and J by 2 bases, with 7 bases between them. CDR3 region: CASSVRGNQPQHF. The CDR3, as DNA: TGTGCCAGCAGCGTCAGGGGCAATCAGCCCCAGCATTTT.

The V call is TRBV7-2, the J call TRBJ1-3, with D unresolved. V gave up 1 base and J gave up 0 bases, with 13 bases separating them. Germline CDR1 and CDR2: SGHTA and FQGNSA. This CDR3 is 17 amino acids long. The CDR3 DNA is TGTGCCAGCAGCTTAGTCCCTCCTCCTTACTCTGGAAACACCATATATTTT. This encodes CASSLVPPPYSGNTIYF.

The genes are TRBV29-1 and TRBJ2-4; D gene ambiguous. CDR1 and CDR2 from the germline V gene are SQVTM and ANQGSEA. The CDR3 covers 12 residues. V lost 0 bases, J lost 15 bases, and 15 bases lay in between. CDR3 protein: CSVEDFPRGPYF. The CDR3 DNA reads as TGCAGCGTTGAAGATTTCCCCAGAGGCCCGTACTTC.

The chain is built from TRBV15 and TRBJ1-2, with D possibly being TRBD1 (6 bases). Germline lookup yields CDR1 LNHNV and CDR2 YYDKDF (reference sequence). Trimming took off 1 base at V and 4 bases at J, with 13 bases between the two ends. CDR3 length: 15 amino acids. CDR3 residues: CATSRGGTSLYGYTF. The CDR3 DNA reads as TGTGCCACCAGCAGAGGTGGGACATCACTCTATGGCTACACCTTC. Filled out from reference TRBV15 and TRBJ1-2, the complete variable domain reads DAMVIQNPRYQVTQFGKPVTLSCSQTLNHNVMYWYQQKSSQAPKLLFHYYDKDFNNEADTPDNFQSRRPNTSFCFLDIRSPGLGDTAMYLCATSRGGTSLYGYTFGSGTRLTVV.

This chain links TRBV7-2 with TRBJ2-7; TRBD1 matches 10 bases. J was trimmed by 4 bases and V by 5 bases; bases with no gene match: 20. Germline CDR1 and CDR2: SGHTA and FQGNSA. The CDR3 runs to 19 residues. The CDR3 DNA reads TGTGCCAGCAGCCTTGGTCGACGTGTACCCGGGACAGGGGATTACGAGCAGTACTTC. Protein sequence: CASSLGRRVPGTGDYEQYF.

This clone was counted once. This chain joins TRBV9 and TRBJ2-7; tentatively, D is TRBD2 (5 bases). The CDR3 consists of 17 residues. Trimming took off 0 bases at V and 1 base at J, with 17 bases between the two ends. The germline gives CDR1 SGDLS, CDR2 YYNGEE. CDR3 coding DNA: TGTGCCAGCAGCGTAGGATTCCGCGAGGGAATATCCTACGAGCAGTACTTC. This encodes CASSVGFREGISYEQYF.

This chain joins TRBV7-8 and TRBJ1-2; D is possibly TRBD1 (6 bases). The CDR3 extends over 16 amino acids. Germline V lookup: CDR1 SGHVS, CDR2 FQNEAQ. Trimming left V 1 base short and J 7 bases short, with 19 bases between. Here the CDR3 reads CASSLGVGGGRGGYTF. The CDR3 DNA reads TGTGCCAGCAGCTTAGGGGTGGGAGGGGGGCGAGGTGGCTACACCTTC.

The chain combines TRBV18 with TRBJ2-5; the D gene is possibly TRBD1 (6 bases). Germline V gene lookup returns CDR1 KGHSH and CDR2 LQKENI. Trimming stripped 2 bases from V and 4 bases from J, with 20 bases between. The CDR3 is made up of 17 amino acids. DNA of the CDR3: TGTGCCAGCTCACCAGGACAGACACTCAGGAGCGGAGAGACCCAGTACTTC. Translated, it gives CASSPGQTLRSGETQYF.